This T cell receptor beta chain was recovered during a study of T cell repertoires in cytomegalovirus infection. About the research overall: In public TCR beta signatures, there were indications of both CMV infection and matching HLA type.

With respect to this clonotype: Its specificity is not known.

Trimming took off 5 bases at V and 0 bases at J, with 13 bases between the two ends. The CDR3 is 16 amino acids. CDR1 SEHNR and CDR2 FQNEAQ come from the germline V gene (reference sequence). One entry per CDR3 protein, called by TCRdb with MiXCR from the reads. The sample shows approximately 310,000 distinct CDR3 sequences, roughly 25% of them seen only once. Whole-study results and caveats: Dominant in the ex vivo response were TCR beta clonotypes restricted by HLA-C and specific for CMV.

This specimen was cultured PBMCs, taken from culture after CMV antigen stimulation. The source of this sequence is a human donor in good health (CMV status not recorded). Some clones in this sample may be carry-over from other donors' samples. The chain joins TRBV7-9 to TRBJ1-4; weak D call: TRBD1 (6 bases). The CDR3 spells CASSPGQSPTNEKLFF. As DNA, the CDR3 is TGTGCCAGCAGCCCTGGACAGTCCCCAACTAATGAAAAACTGTTTTTT. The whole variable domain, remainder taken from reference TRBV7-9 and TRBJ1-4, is DTGVSQNPRHKITKRGQNVTFRCDPISEHNRLYWYRQTLGQGPEFLTYFQNEAQLEKSRLLSDRFSAERPKGSFSTLEIQRTEQGDSAMYLCASSPGQSPTNEKLFFGSGTQLSVL.